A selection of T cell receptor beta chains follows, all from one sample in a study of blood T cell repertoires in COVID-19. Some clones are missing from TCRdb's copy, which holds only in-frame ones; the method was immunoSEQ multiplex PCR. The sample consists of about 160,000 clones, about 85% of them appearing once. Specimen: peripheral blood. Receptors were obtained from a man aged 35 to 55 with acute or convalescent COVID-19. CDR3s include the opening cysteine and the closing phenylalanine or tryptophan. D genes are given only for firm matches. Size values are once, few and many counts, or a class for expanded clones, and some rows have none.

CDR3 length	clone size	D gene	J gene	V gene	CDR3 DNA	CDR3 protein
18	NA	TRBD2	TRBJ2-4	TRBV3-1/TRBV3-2	TGTGCCAGCAGCCAAGACGGGCTAGCGGGTACGGGGAGGGACATTCAGTACTTC	CASSQDGLAGTGRDIQYF
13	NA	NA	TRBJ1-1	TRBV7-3	TGTGCCAGCAGTGCAGGGATGAACACTGAAGCTTTCTTT	CASSAGMNTEAFF
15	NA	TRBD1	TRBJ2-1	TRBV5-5	TGTGCCAGCAGCACGGGACAGGTCTCCTACAATGAGCAGTTCTTC	CASSTGQVSYNEQFF
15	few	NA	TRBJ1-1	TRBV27	TGTGCCAGCAGTAGCCCCCCTCAGGGTAGGACTGAAGCTTTCTTT	CASSSPPQGRTEAFF
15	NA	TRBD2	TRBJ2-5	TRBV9	TGTGCCAGCAGCGTAGGGGCGGGGGGGGGAGAGACCCAGTACTTC	CASSVGAGGGETQYF
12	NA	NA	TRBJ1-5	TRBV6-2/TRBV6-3	TGTGCCAGCAGTTTCGGGGTCCAGCCCCAGCATTTT	CASSFGVQPQHF
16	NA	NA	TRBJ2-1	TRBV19	TGTGCCAGTAGTGCTTCCGGGACACCCGGGCCTTTCGGGCAGTTCTTC	CASSASGTPGPFGQFF
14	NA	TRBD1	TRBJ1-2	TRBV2	TGTGCCAGCAGGATCCAACAGGGGCCCTATGGCTACACCTTC	CASRIQQGPYGYTF
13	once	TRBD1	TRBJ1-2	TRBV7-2	TGTGCCAGCAGCGTATCGGGGACAGGGTACTACACCTTC	CASSVSGTGYYTF
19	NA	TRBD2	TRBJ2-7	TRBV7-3	TGTGCCAGCAGCTTATGGCCGGTCCTTAGCGGGACTAGGAGTTCCGAGCAGTACTTC	CASSLWPVLSGTRSSEQYF
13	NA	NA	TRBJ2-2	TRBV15	TGTGCCACCAGCAGAGGCGGCTCCGGGGAGCTGTTTTTT	CATSRGGSGELFF
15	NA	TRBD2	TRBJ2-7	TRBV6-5	TGTGCCAGCAGCAACCTAGCGGGGGGCTCCTACGAGCAGTACTTC	CASSNLAGGSYEQYF
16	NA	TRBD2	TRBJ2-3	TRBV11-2	TGTGCCAGCAGCTTAGTCCCTAGCGGGGGGACAGATACGCAGTATTTT	CASSLVPSGGTDTQYF
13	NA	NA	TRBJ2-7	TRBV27	TGTGCCAGCAGTTTAAGACAGACCTACGAGCAGTACTTC	CASSLRQTYEQYF
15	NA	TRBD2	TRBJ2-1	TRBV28	TGTGCCAGCAGTCCCCCGGGGGGGGCCTACAATGAGCAGTTCTTC	CASSPPGGAYNEQFF
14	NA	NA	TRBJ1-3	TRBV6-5	TGTGCCAGCAGTACTACGGGGGGGAGAAACACCATATATTTT	CASSTTGGRNTIYF
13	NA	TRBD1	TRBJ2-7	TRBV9	TGTGCCAGCAGCGGGACAGGGTCCTACGAGCAGTACTTC	CASSGTGSYEQYF
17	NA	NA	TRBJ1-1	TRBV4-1	TGCGCCAGCAGCCAAGACACATTAAGGGGTTTGAACACTGAAGCTTTCTTT	CASSQDTLRGLNTEAFF
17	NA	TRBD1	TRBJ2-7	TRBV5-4	TGTGCCAGCAGCTTGGGAGGCCTAGGACAGGGTATAAACGAGCAGTACTTC	CASSLGGLGQGINEQYF
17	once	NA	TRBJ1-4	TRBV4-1	TGCGCCAGCAGCCAAGATCTAGACTTTTTGACTAATGAAAAACTGTTTTTT	CASSQDLDFLTNEKLFF
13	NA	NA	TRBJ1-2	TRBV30	TGTGCCTGGAGTCAGGGAGGGTTCTATGGCTACACCTTC	CAWSQGGFYGYTF
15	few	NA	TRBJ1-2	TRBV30	TGTGCCTGGAGAGTGATACGGACAGCTAACTATGGCTACACCTTC	CAWRVIRTANYGYTF
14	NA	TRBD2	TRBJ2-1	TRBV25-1	TGTGCCAGCAGTCACGCCGGGACTAGAGGTGAGCAGTTCTTC	CASSHAGTRGEQFF
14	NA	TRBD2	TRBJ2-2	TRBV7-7	TGTGCTAGCAGCTTAGGGGAGGGCACCGGGGAGCTGTTTTTT	CASSLGEGTGELFF
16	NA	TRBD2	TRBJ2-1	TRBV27	TGTGCCAGCAGACGGACTAGCGGGGGGCCGGGGGCTGAGCAGTTCTTC	CASRRTSGGPGAEQFF
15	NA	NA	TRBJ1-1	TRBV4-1	TGCGCCAGCAGCCCCACCCGGGACAACGGACCTGTGGCTTTCTTT	CASSPTRDNGPVAFF
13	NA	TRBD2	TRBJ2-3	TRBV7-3	TGTGCCAGCAGCTTCCTAGCGGGGGGGATGCAGTATTTT	CASSFLAGGMQYF
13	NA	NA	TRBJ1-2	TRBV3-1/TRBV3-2	TGTGCCAGCAGCCAGGGCGCGAACTATGGCTACACCTTC	CASSQGANYGYTF
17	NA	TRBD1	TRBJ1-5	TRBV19	TGTGCCAGTAGTATGAGGCTGGGACAGGGGGCTAATCAGCCCCAGCATTTT	CASSMRLGQGANQPQHF
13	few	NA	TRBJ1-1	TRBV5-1	TGCGCCAGCAGCTTGCGTGGGCTCACTGAAGCTTTCTTT	CASSLRGLTEAFF
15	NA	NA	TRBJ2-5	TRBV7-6	TGTGCCAGCAGCGAGGCAGGACAGACCGGGGAGACCCAGTACTTC	CASSEAGQTGETQYF
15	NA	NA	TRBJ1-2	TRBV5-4	TGTGCCAGCAGCTTGGGAGGTGGGGGCGCGTATGGCTACACCTTC	CASSLGGGGAYGYTF
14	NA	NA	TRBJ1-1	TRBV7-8	TGTGCCAGCAGCTTAGTTATTGTAGGGAGTGGAGCTTTCTTT	CASSLVIVGSGAFF
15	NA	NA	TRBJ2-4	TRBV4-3	TGCGCCAGCAGCCAAGAGATAGCCCAAGGAAACATTCAGTACTTC	CASSQEIAQGNIQYF
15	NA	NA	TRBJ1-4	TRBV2	TGTGCCAGCAGACCCTACAGGGTAGATAACGAAAAACTGTTTTTT	CASRPYRVDNEKLFF
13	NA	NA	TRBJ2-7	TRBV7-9	TGTGCCAGCAGCTTACCGGAGGGCCACGAGCAGTACTTC	CASSLPEGHEQYF
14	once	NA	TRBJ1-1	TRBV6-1	TGTGCCAGCAGAGACCACGCGGCGAACACTGAAGCTTTCTTT	CASRDHAANTEAFF
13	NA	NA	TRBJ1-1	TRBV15	TGTGCCACCAGCAGACAGGCAGGGCCTGAAGCTTTCTTT	CATSRQAGPEAFF
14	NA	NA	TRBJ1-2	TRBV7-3	TGTGCCAGCAGTATGGGGGGACGAAACTATGGCTACACCTTC	CASSMGGRNYGYTF
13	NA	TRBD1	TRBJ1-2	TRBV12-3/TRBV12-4	TGTGCCAGCAGCCCGGACAGGCGGACTGGCTACACCTTC	CASSPDRRTGYTF
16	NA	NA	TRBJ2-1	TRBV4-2	TGTGCCAGCAGCCCCCCAAGGGCCCAGGCGGGCAATGAGCAGTTCTTC	CASSPPRAQAGNEQFF
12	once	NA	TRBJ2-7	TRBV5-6	TGTGCCAGCAGCTTCCTCGGCTACGAGCAGTACTTC	CASSFLGYEQYF
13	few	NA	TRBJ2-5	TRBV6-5	TGTGCCAGCAGTCGACAGTCCCAAGAGACCCAGTACTTC	CASSRQSQETQYF
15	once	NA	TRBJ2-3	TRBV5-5	TGTGCCAGCAGCTTGTTGGGGGGAATCACAGATACGCAGTATTTT	CASSLLGGITDTQYF
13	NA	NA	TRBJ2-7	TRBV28	TGTGCCAGCAGTTCCTCAGGGGTCTACGAGCAGTACTTC	CASSSSGVYEQYF
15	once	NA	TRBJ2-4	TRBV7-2	TGTGCCAGCAGCTTTTGGGGGACTGCCAAAAACATTCAGTACTTC	CASSFWGTAKNIQYF
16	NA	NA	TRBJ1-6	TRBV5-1	TGCGCCAGCAGCTTGGACTCACCAGGGGACAATTCACCCCTCCACTTT	CASSLDSPGDNSPLHF
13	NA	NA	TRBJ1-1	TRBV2	TGTGCCAGCAGAAGCGCGGAGGACACTGAAGCTTTCTTT	CASRSAEDTEAFF